This T cell receptor beta chain was recorded in a study of CD8 T cells in Susac syndrome. Findings and limits, study-wide: The study's TCR sequencing and HLA analysis drew on a certain number of individuals. That number was acknowledged as relatively small.

As for this clonotype: Antigen: not known.

The V end was cut by 0 bases, the J end by 0 bases, with 11 bases between. Germline CDR1 GTSNPN, CDR2 SVGIG (reference sequence). The CDR3 consists of 16 residues. The multiple sclerosis controls were treatment-naive patients with relapsing-remitting disease that was stable or active. The RNA input was about 0.5 to 1 ug, and it was reverse transcribed with random hexamers. The immunoSEQ assay covered 54 Vbeta and 13 Jbeta segments for CDR3. TCRdb reprocessed the immunoSEQ multiplex PCR reads with MiXCR, giving one entry per CDR3 protein. The sample shows 150,000 to 200,000 distinct CDR3 sequences, approximately 93% of them seen only once.

V gene TRBV30 combines with J gene TRBJ1-4; a possible D gene is TRBD1 (6 bases). Sequencing was performed on CD4+ T cells from PBMCs. This TCR was recovered from a human donor with multiple sclerosis. CDR3 residues: CAWSVQGSTTNEKLFF. In nucleotides, the CDR3 is TGTGCCTGGAGTGTACAGGGATCTACAACTAATGAAAAACTGTTTTTT.